This is a list of T cell receptor beta chains from one sample in a study of shared clonotypes between healthy human individuals. Here immunoSEQ multiplex PCR was the method, and the copy in TCRdb shows in-frame clones only, minus some. The sample consists of over 2 million clones, 85% to 95% of them appearing once. Sequencing input: naive CD4+ T cells from PBMCs. The receptors stem from a man aged 18-30 years in good health. Some clones in this sample may be carry-over from other donors' samples. Both conserved end residues are part of each CDR3. D genes are given only for firm matches. Clone size is given for some rows only: seen once, a few or many times, or a class if the clone is expanded.

TGTGCCAGCAGTGACTTAGGGGATACGCAGTATTTT,CASSDLGDTQYF,TRBV2,.,TRBJ2-3,.
TGTGCCAGCAGCCCACAAGGGTTAGCGAGTGGTGAGCAGTTCTTC,CASSPQGLASGEQFF,TRBV7-2,.,TRBJ2-1,.
TGTGCCAGTAGTTCGGCAGGGAGAAGAGAGACCCAGTACTTC,CASSSAGRRETQYF,TRBV19,.,TRBJ2-5,few
TGTGCCATCAGTGAGATAAGCGGGAGCGTACAAGAGACCCAGTACTTC,CAISEISGSVQETQYF,TRBV10-3,TRBD2,TRBJ2-5,.
TGTGCCAGCTTCACCCAAGGGACGTGGGGGACAAATAACGGAAACACCATATATTTT,CASFTQGTWGTNNGNTIYF,TRBV28,.,TRBJ1-3,.
TGTGCCAGCTCGCGGGATCGAAGCTCTGGGGCCAACGTCCTGACTTTC,CASSRDRSSGANVLTF,TRBV18,.,TRBJ2-6,.
TGTGCCAGCAGCCGAAGCCTCCTCTACGAGCAGTACTTC,CASSRSLLYEQYF,TRBV6-5,.,TRBJ2-7,.
TGTGCCAGCAGTTTATCCGGGAGTTCCTCCTACGAGCAGTACTTC,CASSLSGSSSYEQYF,TRBV28,.,TRBJ2-7,.
TGCGCCAGCAGCTTGGACAGGGGCGTTTACAATGAGCAGTTCTTC,CASSLDRGVYNEQFF,TRBV5-1,TRBD1,TRBJ2-1,.
TGTGCCAGCAGCGTCGATGGACAGCCCCAGCATTTT,CASSVDGQPQHF,TRBV5-4,.,TRBJ1-5,.
TGTGCCAGCAGCCCGCGGACTAGCGGGAGAAAGGCAGATACGCAGTATTTT,CASSPRTSGRKADTQYF,TRBV7-9,TRBD2,TRBJ2-3,.
TGTGCCAGCAGTGAAGCGGGGCAGCCATATCAGCCCCAGCATTTT,CASSEAGQPYQPQHF,TRBV6-1,.,TRBJ1-5,once
TGCGCCAGCAGCTTCGGTGGAGGGGGGGAGACCCAGTACTTC,CASSFGGGGETQYF,TRBV5-1,.,TRBJ2-5,.
TGTGCCAGCTCACCCCCCGGGGGTGCAAACACTGAAGCTTTCTTT,CASSPPGGANTEAFF,TRBV18,.,TRBJ1-1,.
TGCGCCAGCAGCTTAAACAGGGTCTCTGGGGCCAACGTCCTGACTTTC,CASSLNRVSGANVLTF,TRBV5-1,.,TRBJ2-6,.
TGTGCCAGCTCACCCCTCGTAGGCACCCAGAAGAACACTGAAGCTTTCTTT,CASSPLVGTQKNTEAFF,TRBV18,.,TRBJ1-1,once
TGTGCCAGCCCCAAGGACGGGAGGGCCTGGCACAGCACAGATACGCAGTATTTT,CASPKDGRAWHSTDTQYF,TRBV28,TRBD2,TRBJ2-3,.
TGTGCCAGCAGCGAGGCCCCGGGACGCAAAGCAACTAATGAAAAACTGTTTTTT,CASSEAPGRKATNEKLFF,TRBV21-1,.,TRBJ1-4,.
TGTGCCAGCAGTGCCTACAGGGAGAGCGGCTACACCTTC,CASSAYRESGYTF,TRBV28,.,TRBJ1-2,.
TGCGTCAGAGGGCAGGGGGGAAAAGGGCCCTACGAGCAGTACTTC,CVRGQGGKGPYEQYF,TRBV23-1,.,TRBJ2-7,.
TGTGCCAGCAGCTCCCCTGACAGTAGCTACGAGCAGTACTTC,CASSSPDSSYEQYF,TRBV7-9,.,TRBJ2-7,.
TGTGCCAGCAGTGTGCTTGAACTAGCGTCCGGGGAGCTGTTTTTT,CASSVLELASGELFF,TRBV25-1,TRBD2,TRBJ2-2,.
TGTGCTAGTGGTTTGCCTCCCCTTAGGGCGGTACCTAATTCACCCCTCCACTTT,CASGLPPLRAVPNSPLHF,TRBV12-5,.,TRBJ1-6,.
TGTGCCATCAGTGTACAGCGGGAGAGGGACGAGCAGTACTTC,CAISVQRERDEQYF,TRBV10-3,TRBD2,TRBJ2-7,.
TGTGCCAGCTCACTGTTAGCGGTGATGGAGACCCAGTACTTC,CASSLLAVMETQYF,TRBV18,.,TRBJ2-5,.
TGTGCCAGCATTGAACCGGGACAGGTCACAGATACGCAGTATTTT,CASIEPGQVTDTQYF,TRBV6-1,TRBD1,TRBJ2-3,.
TGTGCCAGCAGCCGGGAGGGCAACTCCTACAATGAGCAGTTCTTC,CASSREGNSYNEQFF,TRBV13,TRBD2,TRBJ2-1,.